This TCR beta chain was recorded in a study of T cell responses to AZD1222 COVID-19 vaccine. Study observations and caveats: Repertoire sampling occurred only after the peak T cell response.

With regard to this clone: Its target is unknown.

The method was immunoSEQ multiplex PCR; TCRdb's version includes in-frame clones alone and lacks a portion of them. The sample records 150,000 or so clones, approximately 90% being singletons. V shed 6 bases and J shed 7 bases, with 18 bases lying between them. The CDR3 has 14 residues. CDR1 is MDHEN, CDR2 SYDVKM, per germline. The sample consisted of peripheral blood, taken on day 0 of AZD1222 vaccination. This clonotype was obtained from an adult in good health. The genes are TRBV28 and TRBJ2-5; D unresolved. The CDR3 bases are TGTGCCAGCAGCCCAACTAAGCCGTGGGGGACCCAGTACTTC. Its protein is CASSPTKPWGTQYF.